What follows is one TCR beta chain and its context. Germline values: CDR1 LNHNV, CDR2 YYDKDF (reference sequence). CDR3 size: 16 residues. The V and J ends lost 5 bases and 6 bases respectively, with 21 bases between them. Combining a sample-barcoded 5' primer with a J-beta primer mix, a second PCR ran for roughly 6 to 11 cycles. MiXCR, run by TCRdb on the 5' RACE reads, gives a single entry per CDR3 protein. Of about 1.8 million distinct CDR3 sequences listed, about 50% were seen once; the top ten hold roughly 2%. These data come from a study of blood T cells in healthy people across ages. The sample comprised blood. The source is a woman in her thirties or forties in good health. This chain uses TRBV15 with TRBJ2-3, with D perhaps TRBD2 (7 bases). CDR3 sequence: CATSPEVGRGADTQYF. Written as DNA, the CDR3 is TGTGCCACCAGCCCGGAGGTGGGCCGGGGGGCCGATACGCAGTATTTT. The variable domain in full, with the rest retrieved from reference TRBV15 and TRBJ2-3, is DAMVIQNPRYQVTQFGKPVTLSCSQTLNHNVMYWYQQKSSQAPKLLFHYYDKDFNNEADTPDNFQSRRPNTSFCFLDIRSPGLGDTAMYLCATSPEVGRGADTQYFGPGTRLTVL.